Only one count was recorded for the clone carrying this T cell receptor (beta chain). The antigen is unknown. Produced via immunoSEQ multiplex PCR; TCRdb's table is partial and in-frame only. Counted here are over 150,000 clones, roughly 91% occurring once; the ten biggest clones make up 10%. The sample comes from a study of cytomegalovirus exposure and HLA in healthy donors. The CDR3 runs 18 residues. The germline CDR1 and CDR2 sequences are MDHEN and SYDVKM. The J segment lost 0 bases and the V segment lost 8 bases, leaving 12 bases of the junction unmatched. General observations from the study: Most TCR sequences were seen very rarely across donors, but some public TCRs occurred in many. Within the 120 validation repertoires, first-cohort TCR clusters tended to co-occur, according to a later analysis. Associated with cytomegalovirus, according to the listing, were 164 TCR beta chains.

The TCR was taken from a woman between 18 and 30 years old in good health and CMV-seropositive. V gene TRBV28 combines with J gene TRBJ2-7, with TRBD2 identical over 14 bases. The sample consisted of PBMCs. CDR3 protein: CASSFRTSGRIFSYEQYF. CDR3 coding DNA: TGTGCCAGCTCCTTCAGGACTAGCGGGAGGATATTCTCCTACGAGCAGTACTTC. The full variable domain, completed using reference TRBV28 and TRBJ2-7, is DVKVTQSSRYLVKRTGEKVFLECVQDMDHENMFWYRQDPGLGLRLIYFSYDVKMKEKGDIPEGYSVSREKKERFSLILESASTNQTSMYLCASSFRTSGRIFSYEQYFGPGTRLTVT.